Listed here are 28 T cell receptor beta chains from one sample, sequenced in a study of cytomegalovirus exposure and HLA in healthy donors. 60 Vbeta and 13 Jbeta primers were used in PCR. The protocol was immunoSEQ multiplex PCR, while the TCRdb copy is restricted to in-frame clones and leaves out a portion. The profile covers 150,000 or so clones, with roughly 80% appearing a single time and about 12% taken by the ten largest. What was sequenced was PBMCs. Receptor source: a middle-aged man in good health and CMV-seropositive.

In this sample, this clone turned up once. This specimen includes other DNA sequences encoding the same CDR3. The chain carries TRBV6-1 and TRBJ2-7; 7 bases align to TRBD1. V was pared by 2 bases and J by 3 bases, with 7 bases of the junction left unmatched. CDR3 length: 15 residues. CDR1 and CDR2 from the germline V gene are MNHNS and SASEGT. This chain's CDR3 is CASSEPTGTVYEQYF. The CDR3 region has the DNA TGTGCCAGCAGTGAACCGACCGGGACAGTCTACGAGCAGTACTTC.

V is TRBV19 and J is TRBJ2-7; TRBD1 agrees at 7 bases. V shed 1 base, J shed 9 bases, and the junction held 15 bases outside the gene matches. The CDR3 has 16 amino acids. CDR1 and CDR2 from the germline V gene are LNHDA and SQIVND (reference sequence). The DNA for the CDR3 is TGTGCCAGTAGTATAGGCAGGGGGACCAGCACCGGAGGGCAGTACTTC. Residues: CASSIGRGTSTGGQYF.

The rearrangement joins TRBV16 to TRBJ2-2; tentatively, D is TRBD1 (5 bases). This CDR3 has 14 residues. V was cut by 4 bases and J by 6 bases, with 12 bases left in between. The germline gives CDR1 KGHSY, CDR2 FQNENV. This CDR3 reads CASSPMQGSGELFF. The CDR3 region has the DNA TGTGCCAGCAGCCCTATGCAGGGATCCGGGGAGCTGTTTTTT.

Comment on this clone: The sample has other DNA sequences that encode this CDR3 too. The V call is TRBV7-9, the J call TRBJ1-3; 9 bases agree with TRBD1. The V and J ends lost 1 base and 0 bases, in that order; junction bases with no gene match: 1. CDR1 and CDR2 from the germline V gene are SEHNR and FQNEAQ (reference sequence). The CDR3 is made up of 16 amino acids. Here the CDR3 reads CASSLGTGDSGNTIYF. The CDR3 DNA follows: TGTGCCAGCAGCTTAGGGACAGGGGACTCTGGAAACACCATATATTTT.

The chain has TRBV7-2 and TRBJ2-1; D may be TRBD2 (6 bases). V lost 2 bases and J 4 bases, leaving 15 bases between the germline ends. This CDR3 spans 16 amino acids. Germline V gives CDR1 SGHTA, CDR2 FQGNSA. CDR3 sequence reads: CASSLYGASAYNEQFF. The CDR3 bases are TGTGCCAGCAGCTTATACGGGGCTAGCGCATACAATGAGCAGTTCTTC.

As concerns this clone: One end of the junction does not line up with germline, which may come from a read error. The J gene is TRBJ2-6, the V gene TRBV6-4; maybe TRBD1 (5 bases). In germline, CDR1 is MRHNA, CDR2 SNTAGT. The CDR3 contains 14 residues. CDR3 protein: CASSDSSGANGLTF. DNA for the CDR3: TGTGCCAGCAGTGACAGCTCTGGGGCCAACGGCCTGACTTTC.

The chain uses TRBV5-1 and TRBJ1-4, with D possibly being TRBD1 (5 bases). The length of the CDR3 is 14 residues. The germline CDR1 and CDR2 sequences are SGHRS and YFSETQ. V was pared by 0 bases and J by 6 bases, with 9 bases between. Here the CDR3 DNA reads TGCGCCAGCAGCTTGGGACAGAGTGATGAAAAACTGTTTTTT. This sequence encodes CASSLGQSDEKLFF.

This sequence joins TRBV6-1 and TRBJ2-7, with D perhaps TRBD2 (6 bases). The germline V gene has CDR1 MNHNS and CDR2 SASEGT. The CDR3 has 15 residues. Trimming stripped 1 base from V and 7 bases from J, with 17 bases between. The CDR3 reads CASSEGAGRLGEQYF. CDR3 DNA: TGTGCCAGCAGTGAAGGAGCCGGGAGACTGGGGGAGCAGTACTTC.

V is TRBV13 and J is TRBJ1-3, with D possibly being TRBD1 (6 bases). The CDR3 covers 21 residues. The germline CDR1 and CDR2 sequences are PRHDT and FYEKMQ (reference sequence). V gave up 5 bases and J gave up 0 bases, with 29 bases separating them. The CDR3 here is CASSLITRQVATKFSGNTIYF. DNA for the CDR3: TGTGCCAGCAGCCTGATAACCCGACAGGTAGCCACGAAGTTCTCTGGAAACACCATATATTTT.

This CDR3 reads CASNGQWYGYTF. In nucleotides, the CDR3 is TGTGCCAGCAACGGACAGTGGTATGGCTACACCTTC. The chain uses TRBV2 and TRBJ1-2; a weak D match, TRBD1 (6 bases). The CDR3 spans 12 residues. Per germline, CDR1 SNHLY and CDR2 FYNNEI. V was pared by 7 bases and J by 5 bases, with 11 bases between.

The chain carries TRBV7-9 and TRBJ2-5, with 10 bases lining up with TRBD2. The J call may be mistaken, given a closer DNA end match to TRBJ2-7. CDR1 is SEHNR and CDR2 is FQNEAQ in the germline V gene (reference sequence). The CDR3 extends over 14 amino acids. The CDR3 DNA is TGTGCCAGCAGCTTCGGACTAGCGGTCGACGAGCAGTACTTC. Protein product: CASSFGLAVDEQYF.

There are a few counts of this clone. The rearrangement uses TRBV18 and TRBJ1-1, with D perhaps matching TRBD1 (6 bases). The CDR3 length is 16 residues. V was trimmed by 3 bases and J by 4 bases, leaving 18 bases between them. Germline CDR1 KGHSH, CDR2 LQKENI. CDR3: CASSPTAQGPGTEAFF. The CDR3 DNA follows: TGTGCCAGCTCACCGACCGCTCAGGGGCCGGGCACTGAAGCTTTCTTT.

The gene calls are TRBV6-1 and TRBJ1-5, with TRBD1 matching 7 bases. The ends lost 4 bases at V and 2 bases at J; junction bases unmatched: 2. This CDR3 region has 14 residues. From germline, CDR1 is MNHNS and CDR2 SASEGT. Here the CDR3 DNA reads TGTGCCAGCAGTGGACAGGGAGGCAATCAGCCCCAGCATTTT. It translates to CASSGQGGNQPQHF.

The gene calls are TRBV18 and TRBJ2-1; D may be TRBD2 (6 bases). Trimming stripped 3 bases from V and 7 bases from J, with 19 bases between. CDR1 is KGHSH, CDR2 LQKENI, per germline. The CDR3 length is 16 residues. The CDR3 coding sequence is TGTGCCAGCTCACCCCCGCGCGGGGAAGGTAGGAATGAGCAGTTCTTC. Amino acids: CASSPPRGEGRNEQFF.

The gene calls are TRBV5-1 and TRBJ1-2, with D tentatively TRBD1 (6 bases). Looked up from germline, CDR1 is SGHRS and CDR2 is YFSETQ. The CDR3 has 13 residues. The germline V and J ends were trimmed by 4 bases and 2 bases, with 9 bases remaining between them. The CDR3 DNA reads TGCGCCAGCAGCCCCGGACAGAACTATGGCTACACCTTC. Translating it yields CASSPGQNYGYTF.

A note on this clone: Other DNA sequences in the sample encode the same CDR3. The V call is TRBV27, the J call TRBJ2-3, with D tentatively TRBD2 (5 bases). Trimming pared 0 bases from V and 6 bases from J, leaving 13 bases between. The CDR3 loop spans 15 amino acids. Germline V gene sequence: CDR1 MNHEY, CDR2 SMNVEV (reference sequence). The CDR3 DNA reads as TGTGCCAGCAGTTTATCAGCGGCCGTGAGCGATACGCAGTATTTT. Protein product: CASSLSAAVSDTQYF.

The chain employs TRBV7-9 and TRBJ2-1; possibly TRBD2 for D (7 bases). This CDR3 comprises 14 residues. V lost 10 bases to trimming and J lost 10 bases, with 23 bases between them. Germline V gene sequence: CDR1 SEHNR, CDR2 FQNEAQ (reference sequence). The CDR3 nucleotides are TGTGCCACCGGACTGGGGGCGGGAGAAGGGGAGCAGTTCTTC. This codes for CATGLGAGEGEQFF.

The chain carries TRBV5-1 and TRBJ2-3; tentatively, D is TRBD1 (6 bases). Between the trimmed V and J ends, which lost 0 bases and 5 bases, there was a span of 10 bases. The germline CDR1 and CDR2 sequences are SGHRS and YFSETQ. The CDR3 is 14 amino acids. CDR3 in amino acids: CASSLGGQGDTQYF. DNA for the CDR3: TGCGCCAGCAGCTTGGGGGGGCAGGGAGATACGCAGTATTTT.

V gene TRBV19 combines with J gene TRBJ2-1; the match to TRBD2 covers 9 bases. There are 16 residues in the CDR3. V dropped 8 bases and J dropped 9; count of bases not matched to a gene: 17. Germline assignment: CDR1 LNHDA and CDR2 SQIVND (reference sequence). The CDR3 DNA reads as TGTGCCAGTGGGGGGTGGGCTAGCGGGACGGGGGGTGAGCAGTTCTTC. Its protein is CASGGWASGTGGEQFF.

As to this clone: The same CDR3 can be traced to other DNA sequences in this sample. The rearrangement links TRBV11-2 to TRBJ2-5; 13 bases fit TRBD2. The CDR3 has 16 residues. Germline CDR1 SGHAT, CDR2 FQNNGV. The junction had 3 bases not matched to a gene; V was cut back by 3 bases and J by 2 bases. CDR3 in DNA: TGTGCCAGCAGCTTGGCACTAGCGGGAGGGCAAGAGACCCAGTACTTC. Amino acid sequence: CASSLALAGGQETQYF.

The rearrangement links TRBV7-9 to TRBJ2-5; TRBD1 agrees at 8 bases. The closer fit of TRBJ2-7 to the DNA end suggests the J call may be wrong. This CDR3 is built from 16 residues. Germline loops: CDR1 SEHNR, CDR2 FQNEAQ (reference sequence). The CDR3 DNA follows: TGTGCCAGCAGCTTAGGGCGCCAGGGGGCCGGGTACGAGCAGTACTTC. Protein: CASSLGRQGAGYEQYF.

The V call is TRBV18, the J call TRBJ1-1; D is uncertain. V was trimmed by 1 base and J by 2 bases, leaving 17 bases between them. The CDR3 is 17 residues long. Germline CDR1 is KGHSH and CDR2 is LQKENI. CDR3 loop: CASSPRITAGSNTEAFF. The DNA of the CDR3 is TGTGCCAGCTCACCACGGATTACCGCAGGATCCAACACTGAAGCTTTCTTT.

A note on this clone: The junction departs from germline at one end; a sequencing error may be responsible. The chain uses TRBV7-2 and TRBJ2-1; unclear D gene. The CDR3 sequence is 13 residues long. CDR1 SGHTA and CDR2 FQGNSA come from the germline V gene. CDR3 DNA sequence: TGTGCCGGCAGCTTAGGTTTCAGTGCACCACCCCTCTTC. Amino acids: CAGSLGFSAPPLF. Combining the CDR3 with reference TRBV7-2 and TRBJ2-1 gives the whole variable domain GAGVSQSPSNKVTEKGKDVELRCDPISGHTALYWYRQSLGQGLEFLIYFQGNSAPDKSGLPSDRFSAERTGGSVSTLTIQRTQQEDSAVYLCAGSLGFSAPPLFGPGTRLTVL.

This CDR3 is CASRGSWAGPDEQFF. For the CDR3, the DNA is TGTGCCAGCAGGGGATCTTGGGCGGGACCAGATGAGCAGTTCTTC. The gene calls are TRBV6-5 and TRBJ2-1, with D perhaps TRBD2 (6 bases). The CDR3 is 15 residues long. V gave up 6 bases and J gave up 8 bases, with 20 bases separating them. Looked up from germline, CDR1 is MNHEY and CDR2 is SVGAGI.

This clone showed up just a few times. V is TRBV4-1 and J is TRBJ1-1; tentative D call: TRBD1 (6 bases). Trimming took off 1 base at V and 2 bases at J, with 20 bases between the two ends. CDR3 length: 18 residues. Germline V gene lookup returns CDR1 MGHRA and CDR2 YSYEKL. CDR3 nucleotides: TGCGCCAGCAGCCAAGGCCTAATGGACAGTTTGGGTAACACTGAAGCTTTCTTT. Its protein is CASSQGLMDSLGNTEAFF.

The chain employs TRBV11-2 and TRBJ2-5; TRBD2 matches 7 bases. The DNA end is more similar to TRBJ2-7, so the J call may be wrong. The CDR3 contains 17 residues. CDR1 is SGHAT, CDR2 FQNNGV, per germline. The CDR3 sequence is CASSPGSWGGREYEQYF. DNA for the CDR3: TGTGCCAGCAGCCCCGGTAGCTGGGGGGGTAGGGAATACGAGCAGTACTTC.

About this clone: This sample includes further DNA sequences coding for the same CDR3. The chain uses TRBV19 and TRBJ2-7; 10 nucleotides match TRBD1. This CDR3 has 15 residues. The germline V gene has CDR1 LNHDA and CDR2 SQIVND (reference sequence). V shed 3 bases, J shed 4 bases, and the junction held 6 bases outside the gene matches. This CDR3 is CASSITGTGAYEQYF. The CDR3 nucleotides read TGTGCCAGTAGTATCACCGGGACAGGGGCATACGAGCAGTACTTC.

V usage is TRBV2 and J usage is TRBJ1-4; D gene unclear. The CDR3 has 13 residues. CDR1 is SNHLY, CDR2 FYNNEI, per germline. V was trimmed by 8 bases and J by 7 bases, leaving 14 bases between them. The CDR3 protein is CASESGPGEKLFF. The CDR3 DNA is TGTGCCAGCGAGAGTGGGCCAGGTGAAAAACTGTTTTTT.